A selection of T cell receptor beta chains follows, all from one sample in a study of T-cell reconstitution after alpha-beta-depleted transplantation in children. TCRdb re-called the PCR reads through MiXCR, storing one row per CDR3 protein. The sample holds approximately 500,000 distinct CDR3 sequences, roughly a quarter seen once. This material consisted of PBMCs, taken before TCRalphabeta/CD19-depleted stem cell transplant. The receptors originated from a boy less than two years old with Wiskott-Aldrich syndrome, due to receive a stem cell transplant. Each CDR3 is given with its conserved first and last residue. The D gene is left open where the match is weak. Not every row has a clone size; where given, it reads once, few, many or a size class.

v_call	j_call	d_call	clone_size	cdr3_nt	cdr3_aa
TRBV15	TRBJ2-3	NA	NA	TGTGCCACCAGCAGAGATAAGGCAGGATACACAGATACGCAGTATTTT	CATSRDKAGYTDTQYF
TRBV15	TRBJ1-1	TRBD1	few	TGTGCCACCAGCAGAGATGCAGGGGGGAACACTGAAGCTTTCTTT	CATSRDAGGNTEAFF
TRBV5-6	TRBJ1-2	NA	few	TGTGCCAGCAGCCCCGCAGGGGACGCGGCTGGCTACACCTTC	CASSPAGDAAGYTF
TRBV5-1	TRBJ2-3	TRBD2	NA	TGCGCCAGCAGCTTTGGACTAGCGGGGTGGGATACGCAGTATTTT	CASSFGLAGWDTQYF
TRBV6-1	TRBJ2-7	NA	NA	TGTGCCAGCGAACTACTAGCTGGATACGAGCAGTACTTC	CASELLAGYEQYF
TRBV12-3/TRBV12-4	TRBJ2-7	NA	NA	TGTGCCAGCAGCCCTCATAAACAGGGTGCATCAAGCTACGAGCAGTACTTC	CASSPHKQGASSYEQYF
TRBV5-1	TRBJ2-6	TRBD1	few	TGCGCCAGCAGCTCCTCCGGGACAGGGGGCCCTGGGGCCAACGTCCTGACTTTC	CASSSSGTGGPGANVLTF
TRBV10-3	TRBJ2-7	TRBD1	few	TGTGCCATCACCAAGGACAGGCCTACCTACGAGCAGTACTTC	CAITKDRPTYEQYF
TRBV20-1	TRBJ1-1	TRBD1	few	TGCAGTGCTACCACAGGGGTGGGGGAAGCTTTCTTT	CSATTGVGEAFF
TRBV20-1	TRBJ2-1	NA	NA	TGCAGTGCTAGAGATAAGGGGAATGAGCAGTTCTTC	CSARDKGNEQFF
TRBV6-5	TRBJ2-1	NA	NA	TGTGCCAGCAGTTACATGCCCCGCTCCTACAATGAGCAGTTCTTC	CASSYMPRSYNEQFF
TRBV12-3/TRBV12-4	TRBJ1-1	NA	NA	TGTGCCAGCAGTCAGGGGACGCCGGAAGCTTTCTTT	CASSQGTPEAFF
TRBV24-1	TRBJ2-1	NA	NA	TGTGCCACCAGTCAGCTAGGGTACAATGAGCAGTTCTTC	CATSQLGYNEQFF
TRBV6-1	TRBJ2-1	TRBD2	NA	TGTGCCAGCAGTGACTACCGCCTAGCGGGAGAGAACAATGAGCAGTTCTTC	CASSDYRLAGENNEQFF
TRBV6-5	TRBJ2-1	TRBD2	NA	TGTGCCATCAGTTACGCCGGGACTAGCGGGAGTTCGTATGAGCAGTTCTTC	CAISYAGTSGSSYEQFF
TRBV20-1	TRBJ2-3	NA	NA	TGCAGTGCTACACTTCACAGGAATACGCAGTATTTT	CSATLHRNTQYF
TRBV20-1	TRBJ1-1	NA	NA	TGCAGTGCTTTAAGGGGGGGCACTGAAGCTTTCTTT	CSALRGGTEAFF
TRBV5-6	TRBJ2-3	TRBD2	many	TGTGCCAGCAAAGAACTAGCGGGAGTAGATACGCAGTATTTT	CASKELAGVDTQYF
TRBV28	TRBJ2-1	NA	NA	TGTGCCGGGAAGAGGGAGAAGGGCAATGAGCAGTTCTTC	CAGKREKGNEQFF
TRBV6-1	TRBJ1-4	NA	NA	TGTGCCAGCAGCCTTGCGTATGGAACAGGGCCAGTCGAAAAACTGTTTTTT	CASSLAYGTGPVEKLFF
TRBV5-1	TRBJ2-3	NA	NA	TGCGCCAGCAGCCCCTTGCCCGTCTCTAGCACAGATACGCAGTATTTT	CASSPLPVSSTDTQYF
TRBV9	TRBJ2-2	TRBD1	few	TGTGCCAGCAGCCCCCAGACAGGGGATAACACCGGGGAGCTGTTTTTT	CASSPQTGDNTGELFF
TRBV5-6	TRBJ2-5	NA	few	TGTGCCAGCAGCTTTGGCGGCCAGCAAGAGACCCAGTACTTC	CASSFGGQQETQYF
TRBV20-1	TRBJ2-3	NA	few	TGCAGTGGGAGGGTAAGGGCAGATACGCAGTATTTT	CSGRVRADTQYF
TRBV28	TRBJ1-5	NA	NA	TGTGCCAGCGGGTCTAGAAATCAGCCCCAGCATTTT	CASGSRNQPQHF
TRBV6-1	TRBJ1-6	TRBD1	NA	TGTGCCAGCAGTCCGACCCACAGGGGACCGAATTCACCCCTCCACTTT	CASSPTHRGPNSPLHF
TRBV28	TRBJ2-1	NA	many	TGCGCCAGCAGCCTTAGTGGCGAGCAGTTCTTC	CASSLSGEQFF
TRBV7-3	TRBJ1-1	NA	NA	TGTGCCAGCAGCTTCGAGGCAGTACAGAACACTGAAGCTTTCTTT	CASSFEAVQNTEAFF
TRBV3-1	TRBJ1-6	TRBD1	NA	TGTGCCAGCAGCCCCCAGGGGGCGAGGAATTCACCCCTCCACTTT	CASSPQGARNSPLHF
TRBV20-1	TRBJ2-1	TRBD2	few	TGCAGTGCTAGGACTAGCGGCAGGAACAATGAGCAGTTCTTC	CSARTSGRNNEQFF
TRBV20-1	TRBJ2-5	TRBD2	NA	TGCAGTGCTAGTTTCCTAGCGGGACCAGGGGAGACCCAGTACTTC	CSASFLAGPGETQYF
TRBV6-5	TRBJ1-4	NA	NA	TGTGCCAGCAGTTCGTACGGGGGTGTATCCACTAATGAAAAACTGTTTTTT	CASSSYGGVSTNEKLFF
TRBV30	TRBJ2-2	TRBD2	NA	TGTGCCTGGACGCCCCTAGCGGGAACCGGGGAGCTGTTTTTT	CAWTPLAGTGELFF
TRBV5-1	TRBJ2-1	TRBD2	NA	TGCGCCAGCAGCTTGTTTCGGGAGGACAATGAGCAGTTCTTC	CASSLFREDNEQFF
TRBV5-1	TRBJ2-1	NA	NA	TGCGCCAGCAGCTTGGGACCCCACGGGAATGAGCAGTTCTTC	CASSLGPHGNEQFF
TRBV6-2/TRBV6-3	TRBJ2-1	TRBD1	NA	TGTGCCAGCAGTACGACAGGGGTTAATGAGCAGTTCTTC	CASSTTGVNEQFF
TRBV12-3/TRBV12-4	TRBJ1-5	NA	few	TGTGCCAGCAGTTTAGCCAGGGGTAATCAGCCCCAGCATTTT	CASSLARGNQPQHF
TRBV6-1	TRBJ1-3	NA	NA	TGTGCCAGCAGGAGAGGACAGCTGAGCTCTGGAAACACCATATATTTT	CASRRGQLSSGNTIYF
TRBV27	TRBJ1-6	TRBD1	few	TGTGCCAGCAAAACGACAGGGAAGAATTCACCCCTCCACTTT	CASKTTGKNSPLHF
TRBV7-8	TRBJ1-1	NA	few	TGTGCCAGCAGCTCAGGGGACCGCGGAACTGAAGCTTTCTTT	CASSSGDRGTEAFF
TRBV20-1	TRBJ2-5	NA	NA	TGCAGTGCTAGAGTCGGGGCCACGGGCCAAGAGACCCAGTACTTC	CSARVGATGQETQYF
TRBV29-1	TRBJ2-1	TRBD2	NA	TGCAGCGTTGAAGTCGGGCTAGCGGGAGCCAGTGAGCAGTTCTTC	CSVEVGLAGASEQFF
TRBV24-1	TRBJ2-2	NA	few	TGTGCCACCAGTGAGGGGGGACGTATCCACACCGGGGAGCTGTTTTTT	CATSEGGRIHTGELFF
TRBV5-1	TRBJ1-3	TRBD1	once	TGTGCCAGCAGCATTGGAATACAGGGGAAAACCGGAAACACCATATATTTT	CASSIGIQGKTGNTIYF
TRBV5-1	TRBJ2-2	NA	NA	TGCGCCAGCAGCTTGGCCGGATGGAGCAACGGGGAGCTGTTTTTT	CASSLAGWSNGELFF
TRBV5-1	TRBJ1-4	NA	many	TGCGCCAGCAGCTTCGAAGGGGCCACTAATGAAAAACTGTTTTTT	CASSFEGATNEKLFF
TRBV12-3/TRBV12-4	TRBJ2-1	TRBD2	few	TGTGCCAGCAGTTTAAAGGCTAGCGGTTACAATGAGCAGTTCTTC	CASSLKASGYNEQFF
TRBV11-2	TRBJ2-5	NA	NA	TGTGCCAGCAGCCTGGACTATGAGGAGACCCAGTACTTC	CASSLDYEETQYF